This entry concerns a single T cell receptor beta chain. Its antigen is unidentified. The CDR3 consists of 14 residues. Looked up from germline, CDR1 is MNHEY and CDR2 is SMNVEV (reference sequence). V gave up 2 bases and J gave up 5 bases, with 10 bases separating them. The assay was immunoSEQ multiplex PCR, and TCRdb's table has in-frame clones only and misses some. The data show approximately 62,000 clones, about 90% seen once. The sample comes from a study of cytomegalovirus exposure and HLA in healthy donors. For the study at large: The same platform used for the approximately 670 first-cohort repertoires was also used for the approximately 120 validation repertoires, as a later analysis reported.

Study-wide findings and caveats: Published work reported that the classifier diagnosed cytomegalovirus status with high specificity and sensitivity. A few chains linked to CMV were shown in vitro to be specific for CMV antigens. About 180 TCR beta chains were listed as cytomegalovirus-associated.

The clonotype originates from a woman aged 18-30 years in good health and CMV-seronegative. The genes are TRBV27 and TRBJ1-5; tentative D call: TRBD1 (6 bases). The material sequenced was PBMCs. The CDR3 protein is CASSLTQGDQPQHF. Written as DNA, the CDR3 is TGTGCCAGCAGTTTAACACAGGGCGATCAGCCCCAGCATTTT.